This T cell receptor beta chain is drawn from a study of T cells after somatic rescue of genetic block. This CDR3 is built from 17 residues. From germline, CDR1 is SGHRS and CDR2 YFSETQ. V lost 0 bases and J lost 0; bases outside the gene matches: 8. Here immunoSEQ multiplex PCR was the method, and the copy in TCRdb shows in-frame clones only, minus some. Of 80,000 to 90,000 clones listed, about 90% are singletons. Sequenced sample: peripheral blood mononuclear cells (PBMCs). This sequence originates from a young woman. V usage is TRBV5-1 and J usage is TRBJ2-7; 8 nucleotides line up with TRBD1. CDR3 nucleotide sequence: TGCGCCAGCAGCTTGGTCACAGGGGGTACCACCTCCTACGAGCAGTACTTC. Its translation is CASSLVTGGTTSYEQYF.